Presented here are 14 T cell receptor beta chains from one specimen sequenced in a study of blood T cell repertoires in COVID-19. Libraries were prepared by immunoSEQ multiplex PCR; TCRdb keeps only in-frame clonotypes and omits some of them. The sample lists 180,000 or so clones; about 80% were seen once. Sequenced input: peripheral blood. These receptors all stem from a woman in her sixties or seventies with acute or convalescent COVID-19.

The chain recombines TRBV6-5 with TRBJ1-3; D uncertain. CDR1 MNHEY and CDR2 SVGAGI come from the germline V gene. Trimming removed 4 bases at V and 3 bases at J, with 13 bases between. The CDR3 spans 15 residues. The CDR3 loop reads CASSFSWLIGNTIYF. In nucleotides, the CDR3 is TGTGCCAGCAGTTTCTCATGGCTGATTGGAAACACCATATATTTT.

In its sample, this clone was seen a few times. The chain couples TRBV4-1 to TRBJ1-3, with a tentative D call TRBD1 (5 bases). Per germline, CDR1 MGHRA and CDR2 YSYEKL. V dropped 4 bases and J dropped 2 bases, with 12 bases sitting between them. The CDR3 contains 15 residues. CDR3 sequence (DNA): TGCGCCAGCAGCCCCCAGGAAGGGGCTGGAAACACCATATATTTT. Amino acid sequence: CASSPQEGAGNTIYF.

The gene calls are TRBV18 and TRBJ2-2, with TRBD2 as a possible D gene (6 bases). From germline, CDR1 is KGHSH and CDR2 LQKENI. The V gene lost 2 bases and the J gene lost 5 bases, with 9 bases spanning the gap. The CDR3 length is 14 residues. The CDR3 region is CASSPGTWTGELFF. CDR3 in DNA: TGTGCCAGCTCACCAGGGACTTGGACCGGGGAGCTGTTTTTT. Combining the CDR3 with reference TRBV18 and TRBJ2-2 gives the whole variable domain NAGVMQNPRHLVRRRGQEARLRCSPMKGHSHVYWYRQLPEEGLKFMVYLQKENIIDESGMPKERFSAEFPKEGPSILRIQQVVRGDSAAYFCASSPGTWTGELFFGEGSRLTVL.

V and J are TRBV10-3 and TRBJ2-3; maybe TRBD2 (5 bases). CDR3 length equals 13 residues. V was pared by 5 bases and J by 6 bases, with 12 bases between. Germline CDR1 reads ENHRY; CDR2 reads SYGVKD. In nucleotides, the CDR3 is TGTGCCATCAGTCCAGAGGGCCCGGATACGCAGTATTTT. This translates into CAISPEGPDTQYF.

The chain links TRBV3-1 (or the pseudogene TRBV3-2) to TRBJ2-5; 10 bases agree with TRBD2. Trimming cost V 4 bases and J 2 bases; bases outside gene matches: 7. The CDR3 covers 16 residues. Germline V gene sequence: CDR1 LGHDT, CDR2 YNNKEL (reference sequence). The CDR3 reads CASSPHLAGAQETQYF. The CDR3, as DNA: TGTGCCAGCAGCCCCCATCTAGCGGGGGCTCAAGAGACCCAGTACTTC.

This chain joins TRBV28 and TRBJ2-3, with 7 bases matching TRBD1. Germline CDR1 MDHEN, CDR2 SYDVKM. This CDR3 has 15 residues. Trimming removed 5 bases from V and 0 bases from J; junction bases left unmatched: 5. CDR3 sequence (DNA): TGTGCCAGCAGTCCACAGGGGTCCAGCACAGATACGCAGTATTTT. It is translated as CASSPQGSSTDTQYF.

The CDR3 bases are TGTGCCAGCTCACCATACTTTGGGGACAGCCTGCAAGAGACCCAGTACTTC. Translated, it gives CASSPYFGDSLQETQYF. The chain combines TRBV18 with TRBJ2-5; TRBD1 aligns across 7 bases. Germline CDR1 and CDR2: KGHSH and LQKENI. The CDR3 is made up of 17 amino acids. V was pared by 2 bases and J by 2 bases, with 11 bases of the junction left unmatched.

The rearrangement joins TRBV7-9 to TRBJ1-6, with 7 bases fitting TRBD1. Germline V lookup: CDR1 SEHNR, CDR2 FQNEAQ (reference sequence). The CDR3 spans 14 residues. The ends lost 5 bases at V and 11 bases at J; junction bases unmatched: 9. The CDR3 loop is CASSRQGRGTPLHF. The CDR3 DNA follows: TGTGCCAGCAGCCGACAGGGCCGGGGGACACCCCTCCACTTT.

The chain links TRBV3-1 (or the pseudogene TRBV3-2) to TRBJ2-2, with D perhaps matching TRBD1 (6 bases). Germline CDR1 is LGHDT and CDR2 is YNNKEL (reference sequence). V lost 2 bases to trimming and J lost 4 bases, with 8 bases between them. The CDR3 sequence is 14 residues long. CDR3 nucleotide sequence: TGTGCCAGCAGCCAAAGGGGGACCACCGGGGAGCTGTTTTTT. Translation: CASSQRGTTGELFF.

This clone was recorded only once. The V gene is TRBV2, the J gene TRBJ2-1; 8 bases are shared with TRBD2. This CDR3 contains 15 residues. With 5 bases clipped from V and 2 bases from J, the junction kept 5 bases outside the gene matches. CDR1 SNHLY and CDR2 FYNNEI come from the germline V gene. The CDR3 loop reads CASSSTSGAYNEQFF. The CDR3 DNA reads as TGTGCCAGCAGTTCAACTAGCGGAGCCTACAATGAGCAGTTCTTC.

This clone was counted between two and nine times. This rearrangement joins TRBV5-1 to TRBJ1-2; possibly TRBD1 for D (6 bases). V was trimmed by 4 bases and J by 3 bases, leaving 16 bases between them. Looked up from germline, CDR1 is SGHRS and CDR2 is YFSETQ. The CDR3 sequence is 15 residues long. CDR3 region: CASSKGQSMDYGYTF. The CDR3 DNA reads TGCGCCAGCAGCAAAGGACAGTCCATGGACTATGGCTACACCTTC.

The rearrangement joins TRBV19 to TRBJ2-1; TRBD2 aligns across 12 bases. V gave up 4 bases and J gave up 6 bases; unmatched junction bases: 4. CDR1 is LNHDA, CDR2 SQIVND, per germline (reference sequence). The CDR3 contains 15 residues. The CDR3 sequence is CASSREGLAGNEQFF. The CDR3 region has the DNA TGTGCCAGTAGTAGAGAGGGACTAGCGGGCAATGAGCAGTTCTTC.

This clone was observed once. For the CDR3, the DNA is TGTGCCAGCAGCTTAGCGCAGCAGGCAGGTTTTAGCAATCAGCCCCAGCATTTT. Translated, it gives CASSLAQQAGFSNQPQHF. The genes are TRBV7-8 and TRBJ1-5, with D unclear. The germline V gene encodes CDR1 SGHVS and CDR2 FQNEAQ. V lost 0 bases and J 0 bases, leaving 15 bases between the germline ends. CDR3 length: 18 residues.

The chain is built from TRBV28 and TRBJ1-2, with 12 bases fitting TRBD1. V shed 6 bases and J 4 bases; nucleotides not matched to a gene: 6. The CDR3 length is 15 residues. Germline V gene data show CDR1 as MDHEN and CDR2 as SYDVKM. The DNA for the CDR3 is TGTGCCAGCAGCTTCCCGGGACAGGGGGCCTATGGCTACACCTTC. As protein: CASSFPGQGAYGYTF.